A single sample gave rise to the 27 T cell receptor beta chains below, sequenced in a study of blood T cell repertoires in COVID-19. Sequencing used immunoSEQ multiplex PCR; TCRdb keeps in-frame clones, though not all of them. The sample shows roughly 110,000 clones, 60% to 85% of them seen only once. Sequenced input: peripheral blood. The source of these receptors is a man in his 70s with acute or convalescent COVID-19.

The chain uses TRBV7-9 and TRBJ2-7; TRBD2 aligns across 7 bases. From germline, CDR1 is SEHNR and CDR2 FQNEAQ (reference sequence). This CDR3 is 12 amino acids long. J gave up 10 bases and V 2 bases, and 5 bases lay outside the gene matches. CDR3 protein: CASSLSGELQYF. The CDR3 DNA reads as TGTGCCAGCAGCTTAAGCGGGGAACTCCAGTACTTC.

V and J are TRBV7-3 and TRBJ1-5, with D possibly TRBD1 on 5 matching bases. This CDR3 comprises 13 residues. In germline, CDR1 is SGHTA, CDR2 FQGTGA. The V end was cut by 4 bases, the J end by 6 bases, with 10 bases between. CDR3 sequence reads: CASSSGSGQPQHF. In DNA form, the CDR3 reads TGTGCCAGCAGCTCAGGGTCTGGTCAGCCCCAGCATTTT. The whole variable domain, remainder taken from reference TRBV7-3 and TRBJ1-5, is GAGVSQTPSNKVTEKGKYVELRCDPISGHTALYWYRQSLGQGPEFLIYFQGTGAADDSGLPNDRFFAVRPEGSVSTLKIQRTERGDSAVYLCASSSGSGQPQHFGDGTRLSIL.

This clone was picked up a small number of times. The genes are TRBV5-1 and TRBJ2-1; a weak D match, TRBD2 (6 bases). CDR1 and CDR2 from the germline V gene are SGHRS and YFSETQ. The CDR3 length is 15 residues. V lost 0 bases, J lost 4 bases, and 11 bases lay in between. The CDR3 nucleotides are TGCGCCAGCAGCTTGGGGGACTTCCCATACAATGAGCAGTTCTTC. Its protein is CASSLGDFPYNEQFF.

V gene TRBV7-3 combines with J gene TRBJ1-2, with a tentative D call TRBD1 (6 bases). The CDR3 has 13 amino acids. Germline V CDR1 and CDR2: SGHTA, FQGTGA. The germline V and J ends were trimmed by 2 bases and 4 bases, with 8 bases remaining between them. CDR3 protein: CASSLQQGYGYTF. CDR3 DNA: TGTGCCAGCAGCTTACAACAGGGCTATGGCTACACCTTC.

This sequence joins TRBV9 and TRBJ2-3; weak D call: TRBD1 (7 bases). The CDR3 is 16 amino acids. In germline, CDR1 is SGDLS, CDR2 YYNGEE. V lost 2 bases to trimming and J lost 1 base, with 14 bases between them. In nucleotides, the CDR3 is TGTGCCAGCAGCGTTGTCCAGGGGGAGGGCACAGATACGCAGTATTTT. It yields the protein CASSVVQGEGTDTQYF. Using reference TRBV9 and TRBJ2-3 for the parts outside the CDR3, the full variable domain is DSGVTQTPKHLITATGQRVTLRCSPRSGDLSVYWYQQSLDQGLQFLIQYYNGEERAKGNILERFSAQQFPDLHSELNLSSLELGDSALYFCASSVVQGEGTDTQYFGPGTRLTVL.

The rearrangement links TRBV5-6 to TRBJ1-5; the D gene is possibly TRBD1 (5 bases). This CDR3 has 16 amino acids. Germline V CDR1 and CDR2: SGHDT, YYEEEE. Trimming left V 0 bases short and J 5 bases short, with 15 bases between. CDR3 coding DNA: TGTGCCAGCAGCTTGGCCGGGCAGGGTGTATATCAGCCCCAGCATTTT. Translation gives CASSLAGQGVYQPQHF. The complete variable domain, with remaining parts taken from reference TRBV5-6 and TRBJ1-5, reads DAGVTQSPTHLIKTRGQQVTLRCSPKSGHDTVSWYQQALGQGPQFIFQYYEEEERQRGNFPDRFSGHQFPNYSSELNVNALLLGDSALYLCASSLAGQGVYQPQHFGDGTRLSIL.

The V call is TRBV3-1 (or the pseudogene TRBV3-2), the J call TRBJ1-6; 9 nucleotides agree with TRBD1. CDR1 and CDR2 from the germline V gene are LGHDT and YNNKEL (reference sequence). With 4 bases clipped from V and 8 bases from J, the junction kept 6 bases outside the gene matches. This CDR3 region has 15 residues. Here the CDR3 DNA reads TGTGCCAGCAGCCGGGAGGGACAGGGAGATTCACCCCTCCACTTT. Translated: CASSREGQGDSPLHF.

This clone has only a few counts. The chain links TRBV24-1 to TRBJ1-2, with D perhaps TRBD1 (5 bases). Trimming removed 2 bases from V and 7 bases from J, with 7 bases in between. Germline CDR1 reads KGHDR; CDR2 reads SFDVKD. The CDR3 contains 12 residues. The CDR3 sequence is CATSDWQGGYTF. The CDR3, as DNA: TGTGCCACCAGTGATTGGCAGGGTGGCTACACCTTC.

The chain is built from TRBV24-1 and TRBJ2-2, with 9 bases fitting TRBD1. The germline CDR1 and CDR2 sequences are KGHDR and SFDVKD. The V gene end was trimmed by 5 bases and the J gene end by 0 bases; junction bases not matched to a gene: 6. This CDR3 spans 17 amino acids. CDR3 protein: CATSGVTGGANTGELFF. Written as DNA, the CDR3 is TGTGCCACCAGTGGGGTAACAGGGGGCGCGAACACCGGGGAGCTGTTTTTT.

Only one count was recorded for this clone. This chain connects TRBV10-3 to TRBJ1-1; 8 positions agree with TRBD1. The J segment lost 6 bases and the V segment lost 2 bases, leaving 2 bases of the junction unmatched. CDR3 length equals 13 residues. From germline, CDR1 is ENHRY and CDR2 SYGVKD. CDR3 sequence: CAISEMTGAEAFF. The CDR3 DNA is TGTGCCATCAGTGAGATGACAGGGGCTGAAGCTTTCTTT.

The rearrangement joins TRBV12-5 to TRBJ2-5; tentatively, D is TRBD2 (6 bases). CDR3 size: 15 residues. V was pared by 0 bases and J by 4 bases, with 12 bases between. Germline lookup yields CDR1 LGHNT and CDR2 FRNRAP. CDR3 in amino acids: CASGLVLAGTETQYF. DNA for the CDR3: TGTGCTAGTGGTTTGGTACTGGCGGGGACAGAGACCCAGTACTTC.

This chain links TRBV3-1 (or the pseudogene TRBV3-2) with TRBJ2-2; a possible D gene is TRBD2 (7 bases). The CDR3 length is 17 residues. Germline V gene sequence: CDR1 LGHDT, CDR2 YNNKEL (reference sequence). The V end lost 4 bases, the J end lost 3 bases, and 18 bases lay between the germline ends. This CDR3 reads CASSLRGGGGDTGELFF. In DNA form, the CDR3 reads TGTGCCAGCAGCCTAAGGGGAGGGGGGGGAGACACCGGGGAGCTGTTTTTT.

The rearrangement links TRBV5-1 to TRBJ2-7, with TRBD1 matching 10 bases. Germline lookup yields CDR1 SGHRS and CDR2 YFSETQ. The junction had 7 bases not matched to a gene; V was cut back by 0 bases and J by 7 bases. The CDR3 length is 15 residues. CDR3 nucleotide sequence: TGCGCCAGCAGCTTGGCGGGACAGGGGCGAGGAGAGCAGTACTTC. Protein product: CASSLAGQGRGEQYF.

The J gene is TRBJ2-5, the V gene TRBV7-3; TRBD2 aligns across 9 bases. Trimming cost V 1 base and J 5 bases; bases outside gene matches: 5. This CDR3 spans 15 amino acids. CDR1 and CDR2 from the germline V gene are SGHTA and FQGTGA. CDR3 DNA sequence: TGTGCCAGCAGCTTAAGCGGGGGGGCTTATGAGACCCAGTACTTC. Translation: CASSLSGGAYETQYF.

The gene calls are TRBV7-2 and TRBJ2-7; no clear D gene. Germline loops: CDR1 SGHTA, CDR2 FQGNSA. This CDR3 has 13 residues. V dropped 2 bases and J dropped 3 bases, with 8 bases sitting between them. The CDR3 here is CASSLTENYEQYF. CDR3 DNA sequence: TGTGCCAGCAGCTTAACAGAGAACTACGAGCAGTACTTC. The complete variable domain, with remaining parts taken from reference TRBV7-2 and TRBJ2-7, reads GAGVSQSPSNKVTEKGKDVELRCDPISGHTALYWYRQSLGQGLEFLIYFQGNSAPDKSGLPSDRFSAERTGGSVSTLTIQRTQQEDSAVYLCASSLTENYEQYFGPGTRLTVT.

The V call is TRBV27, the J call TRBJ2-3, with D possibly matching TRBD1 (6 bases). V lost 5 bases to trimming and J lost 4 bases, with 19 bases between them. CDR1 and CDR2 from the germline V gene are MNHEY and SMNVEV (reference sequence). The CDR3 covers 16 residues. CDR3 DNA sequence: TGTGCCAGCAGTCCGGTTACAGGGTTTGGAGCAGATACGCAGTATTTT. This codes for CASSPVTGFGADTQYF.

V and J are TRBV11-3 and TRBJ2-1; 16 positions agree with TRBD2. J was trimmed by 6 bases and V by 5 bases; bases with no gene match: 7. This CDR3 spans 17 amino acids. Germline assignment: CDR1 SGHNT and CDR2 YENEEA. CDR3 amino acids: CASSLGLAGGMFNEQFF. The CDR3, as DNA: TGTGCCAGCAGCCTGGGACTAGCGGGGGGGATGTTCAATGAGCAGTTCTTC.

The chain links TRBV6-4 to TRBJ2-1; 8 bases are a match to TRBD2. Germline V gives CDR1 MRHNA, CDR2 SNTAGT. With V trimmed by 4 bases and J by 2 bases, 7 bases remained unmatched. The CDR3 spans 16 residues. CDR3 sequence reads: CASSARGGSAYNEQFF. CDR3 DNA sequence: TGTGCCAGCAGTGCCCGGGGGGGGAGTGCCTACAATGAGCAGTTCTTC.

The chain combines TRBV6-5 with TRBJ2-5, with 15 bases fitting TRBD2. The CDR3 totals 16 residues. V lost 2 bases, J lost 4 bases, and 2 bases stayed unmatched. The V gene's germline CDR1 is MNHEY and CDR2 SVGAGI. The chain's CDR3 is CASSYPGLAGGETQYF. The CDR3 DNA reads as TGTGCCAGCAGTTACCCGGGACTAGCGGGGGGAGAGACCCAGTACTTC.

The gene calls are TRBV11-2 and TRBJ1-1, with 8 bases that match TRBD1. With 4 bases clipped from V and 2 bases from J, the junction kept 6 bases outside the gene matches. The CDR3 is made up of 15 amino acids. Germline values: CDR1 SGHAT, CDR2 FQNNGV. CDR3 DNA: TGTGCCAGCAGCTCCAGGACAGGGCGAAACACTGAAGCTTTCTTT. Its translation: CASSSRTGRNTEAFF.

The CDR3 DNA follows: TGTGCTAGTGGTTCTTTCAGGGGGCTAACAGATACGCAGTATTTT. Its translation: CASGSFRGLTDTQYF. The chain links TRBV12-5 to TRBJ2-3, with 8 bases matching TRBD1. CDR3 size: 15 residues. In germline, CDR1 is LGHNT, CDR2 FRNRAP. V was pared by 4 bases and J by 3 bases, with 6 bases of the junction left unmatched.

This chain joins TRBV9 and TRBJ2-2; perhaps TRBD1 as D (6 bases). Per germline, CDR1 SGDLS and CDR2 YYNGEE. V was pared by 3 bases and J by 7 bases, with 10 bases between. This CDR3 is 13 amino acids long. The CDR3 loop is CASSERQDGELFF. The CDR3 nucleotides read TGTGCCAGCAGCGAAAGACAGGACGGGGAGCTGTTTTTT.

V usage is TRBV19 and J usage is TRBJ2-7; possible D gene TRBD1, 6 bases. Germline V CDR1 and CDR2: LNHDA, SQIVND (reference sequence). V gave up 5 bases and J gave up 1 base, with 12 bases separating them. This CDR3 spans 14 amino acids. CDR3 sequence (DNA): TGTGCCAGTAGTGGGGGCATAAGGTCCTACGAGCAGTACTTC. Its protein is CASSGGIRSYEQYF.

This sequence joins TRBV18 and TRBJ1-3; D is ambiguous. There are 17 residues in the CDR3. Trimming cost V 5 bases and J 0 bases, with 17 bases left between them. Looked up from germline, CDR1 is KGHSH and CDR2 is LQKENI. The CDR3 here is CASSDQVSSSSGNTIYF. Written as DNA, the CDR3 is TGTGCCAGCTCAGATCAGGTTTCCTCCAGCTCTGGAAACACCATATATTTT.

The chain employs TRBV25-1 and TRBJ1-2, with a tentative D call TRBD1 (5 bases). The CDR3 spans 16 residues. V shed 4 bases and J shed 4 bases, with 19 bases lying between them. CDR1 is MGHDK and CDR2 is SYGVNS in the germline V gene. For the CDR3, the DNA is TGTGCCAGCAGTGGGAGCCAGCAGGGCATCCTCTATGGCTACACCTTC. This gives the protein CASSGSQQGILYGYTF.

This clone was counted a single time. The CDR3 bases are TGTGCCACCGCGGACAGCTCTGGAAACACCATATATTTT. Its translation: CATADSSGNTIYF. This chain links TRBV2 with TRBJ1-3, with TRBD1 as a possible D gene (6 bases). This CDR3 contains 13 residues. The V end lost 10 bases, the J end lost 0 bases, and 10 bases lay between the germline ends. The V gene's germline CDR1 is SNHLY and CDR2 FYNNEI. Together with reference TRBV2 and TRBJ1-3, the CDR3 gives the full variable domain: EPEVTQTPSHQVTQMGQEVILRCVPISNHLYFYWYRQILGQKVEFLVSFYNNEISEKSEIFDDQFSVERPDGSNFTLKIRSTKLEDSAMYFCATADSSGNTIYFGEGSWLTVV.

The V and J genes are TRBV6-1 and TRBJ1-6; 8 nucleotides match TRBD1. Germline CDR1 MNHNS, CDR2 SASEGT. CDR3 length: 15 residues. J was trimmed by 5 bases and V by 2 bases; bases with no gene match: 2. The CDR3 sequence is CASSERDRNNSPLHF. CDR3 DNA: TGTGCCAGCAGTGAAAGGGACAGGAATAATTCACCCCTCCACTTT.